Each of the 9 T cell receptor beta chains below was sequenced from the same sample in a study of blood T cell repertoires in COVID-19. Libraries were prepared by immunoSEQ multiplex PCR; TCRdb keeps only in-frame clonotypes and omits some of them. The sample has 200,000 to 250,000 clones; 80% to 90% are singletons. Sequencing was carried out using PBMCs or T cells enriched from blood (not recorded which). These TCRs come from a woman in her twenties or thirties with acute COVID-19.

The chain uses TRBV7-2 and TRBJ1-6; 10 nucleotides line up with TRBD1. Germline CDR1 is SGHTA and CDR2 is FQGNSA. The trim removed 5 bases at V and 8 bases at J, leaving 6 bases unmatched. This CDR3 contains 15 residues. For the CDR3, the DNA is TGTGCCAGCAGCCCCTCGGGACAGGGGTATTCACCCCTCCACTTT. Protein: CASSPSGQGYSPLHF.

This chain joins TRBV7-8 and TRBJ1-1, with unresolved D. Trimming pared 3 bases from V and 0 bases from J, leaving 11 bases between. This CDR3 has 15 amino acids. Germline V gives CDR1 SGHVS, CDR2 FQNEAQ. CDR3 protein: CASSLRAGMNTEAFF. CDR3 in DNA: TGTGCCAGCAGCTTGAGGGCCGGGATGAACACTGAAGCTTTCTTT. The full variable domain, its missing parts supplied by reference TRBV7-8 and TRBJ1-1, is GAGVSQSPRYKVAKRGQDVALRCDPISGHVSLFWYQQALGQGPEFLTYFQNEAQLDKSGLPSDRFFAERPEGSVSTLKIQRTQQEDSAVYLCASSLRAGMNTEAFFGQGTRLTVV.

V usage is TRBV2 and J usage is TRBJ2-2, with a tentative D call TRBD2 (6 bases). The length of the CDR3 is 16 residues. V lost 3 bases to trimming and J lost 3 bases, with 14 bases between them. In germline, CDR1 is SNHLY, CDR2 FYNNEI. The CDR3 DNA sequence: TGTGCCAGCAGTGAGAATGACCCGGGGGACACCGGGGAGCTGTTTTTT. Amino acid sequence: CASSENDPGDTGELFF.

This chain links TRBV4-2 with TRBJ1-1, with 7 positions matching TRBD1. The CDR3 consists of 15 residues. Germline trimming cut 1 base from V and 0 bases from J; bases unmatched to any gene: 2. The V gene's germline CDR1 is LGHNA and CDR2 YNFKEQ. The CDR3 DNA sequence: TGTGCCAGCAGCCAAGGGGACAGCTTGAACACTGAAGCTTTCTTT. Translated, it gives CASSQGDSLNTEAFF.

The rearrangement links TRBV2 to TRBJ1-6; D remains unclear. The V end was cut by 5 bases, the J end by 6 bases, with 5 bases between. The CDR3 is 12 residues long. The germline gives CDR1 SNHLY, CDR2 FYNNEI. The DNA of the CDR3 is TGTGCCAGCAGTTTAGTTAATTCACCCCTCCACTTT. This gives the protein CASSLVNSPLHF.

The CDR3 loop is CASEKSYNEQFF. The CDR3 DNA reads TGTGCCAGCGAGAAATCCTACAATGAGCAGTTCTTC. This chain joins TRBV12-3 or TRBV12-4 and TRBJ2-1; D gene ambiguous. CDR3 length: 12 residues. Trimming removed 8 bases at V and 1 base at J, with 6 bases between.

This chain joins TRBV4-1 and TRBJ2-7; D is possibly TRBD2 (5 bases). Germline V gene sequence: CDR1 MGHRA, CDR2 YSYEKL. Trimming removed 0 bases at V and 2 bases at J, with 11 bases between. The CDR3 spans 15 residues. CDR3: CASSQDQAGAYEQYF. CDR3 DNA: TGCGCCAGCAGCCAAGATCAGGCGGGTGCCTACGAGCAGTACTTC.

CDR3 protein: CASSNLGQTTEAFF. CDR3 nucleotide sequence: TGTGCCAGCAGCAACCTTGGACAGACCACTGAAGCTTTCTTT. V and J are TRBV21-1 and TRBJ1-1; no DNA check was done on the table's D call, TRBD1. TRBV21-1 is described as a pseudogene. This CDR3 contains 14 residues.

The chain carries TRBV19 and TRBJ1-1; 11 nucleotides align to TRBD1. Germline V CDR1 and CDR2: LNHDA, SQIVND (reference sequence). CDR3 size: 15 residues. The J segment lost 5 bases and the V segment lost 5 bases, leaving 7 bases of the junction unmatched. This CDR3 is CASSFIRDRGTEAFF. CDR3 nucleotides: TGTGCCAGTAGTTTTATCCGGGACAGGGGGACTGAAGCTTTCTTT.